These T cell receptor beta chains were read from a single sample in a study of blood T cell repertoires in COVID-19. The method was immunoSEQ multiplex PCR; TCRdb's version includes in-frame clones alone and lacks a portion of them. The table has approximately 460,000 clones, approximately 89% seen once. Sequenced input: peripheral blood. The receptors derive from a man aged 18 to 29 with COVID-19, enrolled during active disease. Each CDR3 is given with its conserved first and last residue. D genes are given only for firm matches. The size entry is marked missing in some rows and otherwise reads once, few, many or a size class.

D	J	size	V	CDR3	DNA
TRBD1	TRBJ2-5	once	TRBV24-1	CATSDTRTGVETQYF	TGTGCCACCAGTGATACCCGGACAGGGGTCGAGACCCAGTACTTC
.	TRBJ2-3	.	TRBV6-1	CASSEDRVTDTQYF	TGTGCCAGCAGTGAAGACAGGGTAACAGATACGCAGTATTTT
TRBD2	TRBJ2-1	.	TRBV19	CASRTSGSRSYNEQFF	TGTGCCAGCCGGACTAGCGGGAGCCGTTCCTACAATGAGCAGTTCTTC
.	TRBJ2-7	.	TRBV27	CASSFTGWAEQYF	TGTGCCAGCAGTTTTACAGGGTGGGCGGAGCAGTACTTC
.	TRBJ1-2	.	TRBV6-5	CASSYRNRDRGYTF	TGTGCCAGCAGTTACCGCAACAGGGATCGTGGCTACACCTTC
.	TRBJ1-5	.	TRBV3-1/TRBV3-2	CASSPSFSNQPQHF	TGTGCCAGCAGCCCCTCCTTTAGCAATCAGCCCCAGCATTTT
TRBD1	TRBJ2-1	.	TRBV19	CASKDWTGGYNEQFF	TGTGCCAGTAAAGATTGGACAGGGGGCTACAATGAGCAGTTCTTC
TRBD1	TRBJ1-1	.	TRBV5-4	CASSLGRDRGGTEAFF	TGTGCCAGCAGCTTGGGCCGGGACAGGGGGGGAACTGAAGCTTTCTTT
TRBD2	TRBJ2-1	.	TRBV11-1	CASSLRPGLDNEQFF	TGTGCCAGCAGCTTACGTCCGGGACTAGACAATGAGCAGTTCTTC
.	TRBJ2-7	.	TRBV10-3	CAISGTEFSSYEQYF	TGTGCCATCAGTGGGACAGAATTCAGCTCCTACGAGCAGTACTTC
.	TRBJ1-2	.	TRBV30	CAWSVSREGGYTF	TGTGCCTGGAGTGTTAGCAGGGAAGGAGGCTACACCTTC
TRBD1	TRBJ1-1	.	TRBV2	CASSAPGQGILGAFF	TGTGCCAGCAGTGCCCCGGGACAGGGGATCCTAGGAGCTTTCTTT
.	TRBJ2-3	.	TRBV10-1	CASSAITDTQYF	TGCGCCAGCAGTGCCATCACAGATACGCAGTATTTT
.	TRBJ2-1	.	TRBV10-2	CASSEYPGLVSYNEQFF	TGCGCCAGCAGTGAGTACCCGGGACTGGTGTCCTACAATGAGCAGTTCTTC
TRBD2	TRBJ2-1	.	TRBV27	CASSLGGFQISSYNEQFF	TGTGCCAGCAGTTTGGGAGGGTTCCAGATAAGCTCCTACAATGAGCAGTTCTTC
.	TRBJ1-2	.	TRBV11-2	CASSPGGPNYGYTF	TGTGCCAGCAGCCCCGGGGGGCCCAACTATGGCTACACCTTC
.	TRBJ2-2	.	TRBV2	CASSPQEPGELFF	TGTGCCAGCAGTCCCCAGGAACCCGGGGAGCTGTTTTTT
TRBD1	TRBJ2-2	.	TRBV5-4	CASSLDRGKTGELFF	TGTGCCAGCAGCTTGGACAGGGGGAAGACCGGGGAGCTGTTTTTT
.	TRBJ2-1	.	TRBV30	CAWAPSSYNEQFF	TGTGCCTGGGCCCCGAGCTCCTACAATGAGCAGTTCTTC
.	TRBJ2-5	.	TRBV21-1	CASSKAQGLAGRETQYF	TGTGCCAGCAGCAAAGCCCAAGGACTAGCGGGTAGAGAGACCCAGTACTTC
TRBD1	TRBJ2-7	once	TRBV11-3	CASSLDWDRGTEQYF	TGTGCCAGCAGCTTAGATTGGGACAGGGGGACCGAGCAGTACTTC
.	TRBJ2-3	.	TRBV14	CASSPESTDTQYF	TGTGCCAGCAGCCCCGAGTCCACAGATACGCAGTATTTT
TRBD1	TRBJ2-7	.	TRBV2	CASSGQGFSYEQYF	TGTGCCAGCAGTGGACAGGGTTTTTCCTACGAGCAGTACTTC
.	TRBJ2-3	.	TRBV6-1	CASSERRGSGYTDTQYF	TGTGCCAGCAGTGAAAGAAGGGGGTCGGGTTACACAGATACGCAGTATTTT
TRBD1	TRBJ1-5	.	TRBV19	CASSMGSGGQPQHF	TGTGCCAGTAGTATGGGGTCAGGGGGACAGCCCCAGCATTTT
TRBD1	TRBJ1-5	.	TRBV27	CASRLTGTDNQPQHF	TGTGCCAGCAGACTGACAGGGACCGATAATCAGCCCCAGCATTTT
.	TRBJ1-1	.	TRBV12-3/TRBV12-4	CASSFSLPLEAFF	TGTGCCAGCAGTTTTAGTTTACCCCTTGAAGCTTTCTTT
.	TRBJ2-3	once	TRBV5-1	CASSLASGSTDTQYF	TGCGCCAGCAGCTTGGCGAGCGGGAGCACAGATACGCAGTATTTT
.	TRBJ2-5	.	TRBV30	CAWSGQGGSQYF	TGTGCCTGGAGTGGGCAGGGGGGTTCCCAGTACTTC
TRBD1	TRBJ2-7	few	TRBV7-9	CASSFPGQGSEQYF	TGTGCCAGCAGCTTCCCGGGACAGGGGAGCGAGCAGTACTTC
.	TRBJ2-3	.	TRBV27	CASSPWGGHEKTDTQYF	TGTGCCAGCAGTCCCTGGGGGGGGCACGAAAAGACAGATACGCAGTATTTT
.	TRBJ2-3	.	TRBV29-1	CSVEPLETDTQYF	TGCAGCGTTGAACCCTTAGAAACAGATACGCAGTATTTT
TRBD1	TRBJ2-3	.	TRBV9	CASSAQQGSITDTQYF	TGTGCCAGCAGCGCCCAACAGGGGTCCATCACAGATACGCAGTATTTT